These T cell receptor beta chains were read from a single sample in a study of PD-L1 blockade in urothelial cancer. The data were produced by immunoSEQ multiplex PCR, yet TCRdb's version contains in-frame clones alone and is incomplete. Of some 100,000 clones in the sample, 91% were seen once. Sequenced here: PBMCs, sampled around atezolizumab (anti-PD-L1) treatment. These receptors originate from a woman of 80 years or more with urothelial cancer. The conserved cysteine and the conserved F or W are not part of the CDR3 here. Each record gives: CDR3 protein, J gene, V gene.

CDR3 protein: ASSLLQGEIGELF; J gene: TRBJ2-2; V gene: TRBV5-1
CDR3 protein: ASSLESGGGRGEETQY; J gene: TRBJ2-5; V gene: TRBV7-2
CDR3 protein: ASSGREFGNTIY; J gene: TRBJ1-3; V gene: TRBV2
CDR3 protein: ASSPQGNQPQH; J gene: TRBJ1-5; V gene: TRBV7-9
CDR3 protein: ASSYSEGHNEQF; J gene: TRBJ2-1; V gene: TRBV6-6
CDR3 protein: ASSLSYSHEQY; J gene: TRBJ2-7; V gene: TRBV5-4
CDR3 protein: ASSVRDRGGSGELF; J gene: TRBJ2-2; V gene: TRBV7-3
CDR3 protein: ASSAPSGTYNEQF; J gene: TRBJ2-1; V gene: TRBV28
CDR3 protein: ASSLWTGDYSYNEQF; J gene: TRBJ2-1; V gene: TRBV14
CDR3 protein: ASSPQRTENQPQH; J gene: TRBJ1-5; V gene: TRBV18
CDR3 protein: ASSLWMRGGGPDTQY; J gene: TRBJ2-3; V gene: TRBV27
CDR3 protein: ASSVLGQINTEAF; J gene: TRBJ1-1; V gene: TRBV27
CDR3 protein: ASSFGTSGSRETQY; J gene: TRBJ2-5; V gene: TRBV28
CDR3 protein: ASSPQGANTEAF; J gene: TRBJ1-1; V gene: TRBV6-1
CDR3 protein: ASSPPPRSGDYNEQF; J gene: TRBJ2-1; V gene: TRBV7-9
CDR3 protein: ASSLELAEEGTQY; J gene: TRBJ2-5; V gene: TRBV5-1
CDR3 protein: ASSGVAGGSDTQY; J gene: TRBJ2-3; V gene: TRBV9
CDR3 protein: ATSKGGISSYEQY; J gene: TRBJ2-7; V gene: TRBV15
CDR3 protein: ASSLEGQKYNEQF; J gene: TRBJ2-1; V gene: TRBV5-1
CDR3 protein: ASSTAREAGELF; J gene: TRBJ2-2; V gene: TRBV19